This T cell receptor (beta chain) originates from a study of blood T cell repertoires in COVID-19 (dated by TCRdb to 2018 to 2020). About the investigation overall: The collaborator samples originated in the United States, Italy and Spain and spanned the acute and convalescent phases of COVID-19. Samples were obtained from the ongoing ImmuneRACE study (first 160 participants) and from over 1,000 subjects provided by 6 global collaborators. The dataset comprised deeply sampled blood TCRbeta repertoires from subjects exposed to, actively infected with, or recovered from COVID-19. The material from the prospective study consisted of cDNA or gDNA derived from T cells, B-cell-depleted T cells, or PBMCs. HLA class I and class II types, where available, came from metadata supplied by the sample provider rather than from assay-based typing. The sample metadata nearly always contained a de-identified subject ID, COVID-19 status, age in years and sex. The repertoires were released in a freely available public database intended as a resource for research on the immune response to SARS-CoV-2. Overall results and qualifications from the work: How much clinical and demographic metadata was included differed by source and by participant, and the metadata was provided uncurated.

To note about this clone: Its antigen specificity is not known. No base quality values were provided; no much bigger clone lies one nucleotide off.

The immunoSEQ Assay, a bias-controlled multiplex PCR, was used to amplify TCRbeta CDR3 regions from genomic DNA. In the authors' own workflow: Within the assay, amplification of reference gene primers was used to estimate how many nucleated cells each sample contained. Sequence reads were collapsed and filtered to measure the absolute abundance of every unique TCRbeta CDR3 rearrangement. For each sample, productive Simpson clonality was calculated as the square root of Simpson's diversity index across productive rearrangements. TCRdb provides this immuneACCESS table in a form limited to in-frame rearrangements. Some clones are lacking; in checked studies, under half of them reflect an unresolved V gene, and why the rest are absent is not known. The V and J calls and clone size were taken over from that table, and D and trimming were inferred from the DNA. This sample lists approximately 290,000 clones; around 81% were detected once. The top ten clones comprise approximately 15% of the sample.

In Seattle, one collaborating source enrolled patients while the infection was active and tracked those patients longitudinally over the course of disease. The collaborating institutions used their own protocols to collect whole blood in K2EDTA tubes. For TCRbeta analysis, collaborator samples were shipped as frozen whole blood, as isolated PBMCs, or as DNA extracted from either sample type. CDR1 and CDR2 (SGHTA, FQGTGA) derive from the germline V gene. The V end gives up 8 bases and the J end 5 bases, leaving 9 bases in the junction not matched to a gene. The CDR3 numbers 15 residues from cysteine through phenylalanine. CDR3 DNA is the only sequence kept; it has 45 bases, read in frame from the first base.

Sample: peripheral blood. The receptor comes from a person aged 65-85 years with COVID-19, enrolled during active disease. Recombination connected TRBV7-3 to TRBJ2-2, and TRBD2 aligns with 9 junction nucleotides. The CDR3 in this case is CASREGTSLTGELFF. The sequence in DNA is TGTGCCAGCCGGGAGGGGACTAGCTTGACCGGGGAGCTGTTTTTT.